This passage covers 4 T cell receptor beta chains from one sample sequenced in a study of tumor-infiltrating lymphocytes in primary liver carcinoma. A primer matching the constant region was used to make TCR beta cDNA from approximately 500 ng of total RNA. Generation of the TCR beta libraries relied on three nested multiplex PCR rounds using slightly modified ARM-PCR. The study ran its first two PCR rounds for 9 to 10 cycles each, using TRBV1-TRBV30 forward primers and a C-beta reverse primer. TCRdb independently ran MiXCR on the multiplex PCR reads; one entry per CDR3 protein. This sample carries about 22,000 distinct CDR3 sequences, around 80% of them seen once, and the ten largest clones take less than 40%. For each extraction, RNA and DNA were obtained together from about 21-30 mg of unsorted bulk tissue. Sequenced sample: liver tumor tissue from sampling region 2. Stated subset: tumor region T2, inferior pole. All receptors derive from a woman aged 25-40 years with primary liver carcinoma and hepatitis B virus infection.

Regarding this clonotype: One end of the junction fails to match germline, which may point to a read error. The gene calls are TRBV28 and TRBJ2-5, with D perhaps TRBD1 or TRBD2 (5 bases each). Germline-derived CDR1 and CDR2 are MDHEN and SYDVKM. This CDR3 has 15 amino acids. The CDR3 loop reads CASSSSGGSWETRYF. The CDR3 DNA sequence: TGTGCCAGCAGTTCCAGTGGGGGATCGTGGGAGACCCGGTACTTC.

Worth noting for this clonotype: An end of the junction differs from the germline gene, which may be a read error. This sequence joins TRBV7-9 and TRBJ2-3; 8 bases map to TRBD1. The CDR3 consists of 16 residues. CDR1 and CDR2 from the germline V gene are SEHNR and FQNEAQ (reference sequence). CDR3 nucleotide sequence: TGTGTCAGCAACTCCCGTGACAGGGGATACTTAGATACGCAGTATTTT. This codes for CVSNSRDRGYLDTQYF.

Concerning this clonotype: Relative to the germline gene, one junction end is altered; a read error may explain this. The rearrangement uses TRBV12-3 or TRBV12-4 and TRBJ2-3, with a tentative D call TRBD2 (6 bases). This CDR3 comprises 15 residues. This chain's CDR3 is CASSFPPPSADTQYF. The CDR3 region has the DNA TGTGCCAGCAGTTTTCCCCCTCCTAGCGCTGATACACAGTATTTT.

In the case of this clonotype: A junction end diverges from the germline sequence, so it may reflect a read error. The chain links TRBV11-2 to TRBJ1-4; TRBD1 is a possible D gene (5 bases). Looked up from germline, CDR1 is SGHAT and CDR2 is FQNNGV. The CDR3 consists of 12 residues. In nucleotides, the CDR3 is TGTACCACCAGCCCCTGGGGGGGGAAACAGTTTTTT. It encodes CTTSPWGGKQFF.